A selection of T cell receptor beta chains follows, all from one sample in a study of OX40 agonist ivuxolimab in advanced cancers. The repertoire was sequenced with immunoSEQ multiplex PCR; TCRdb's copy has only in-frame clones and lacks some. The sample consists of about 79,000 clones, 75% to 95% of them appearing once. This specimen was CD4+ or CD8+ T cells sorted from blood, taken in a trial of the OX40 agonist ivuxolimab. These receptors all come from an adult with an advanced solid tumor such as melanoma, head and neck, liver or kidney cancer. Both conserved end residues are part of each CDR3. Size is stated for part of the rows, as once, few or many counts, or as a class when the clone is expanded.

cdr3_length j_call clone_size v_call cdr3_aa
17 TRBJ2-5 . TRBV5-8 CASSLGSLGQGPETQYF
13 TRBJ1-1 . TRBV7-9 CASRLHTTGEAFF
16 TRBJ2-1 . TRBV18 CASSRPSGSSYNEQFF
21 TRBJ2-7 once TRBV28 CASSLFPQRLAESRVSYEQYF
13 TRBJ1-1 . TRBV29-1 CSVMGRLNTEAFF
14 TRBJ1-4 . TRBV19 CASRPGAGNEKLFF
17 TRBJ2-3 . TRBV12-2 CASRFAERAMGTDTQYF
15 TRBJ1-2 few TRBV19 CARPPKTPTNYGYTF
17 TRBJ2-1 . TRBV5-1 CASSLGEDWGSYNEQFF
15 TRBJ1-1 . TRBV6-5 CASSYSARGLTEAFF
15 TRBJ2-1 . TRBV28 CASSQITFPGNEQFF
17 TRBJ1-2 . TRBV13 CASSTGQGVSGVSGYTF
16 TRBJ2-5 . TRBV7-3 CASSPTSGRRWETQYF
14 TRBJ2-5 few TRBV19 CASSSMGTPETQYF
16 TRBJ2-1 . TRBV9 CASSVQGSGGFNEQFF
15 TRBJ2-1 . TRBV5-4 CASSLGLAGNNEQFF
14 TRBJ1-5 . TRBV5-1 CASSPAGGNQPQHF
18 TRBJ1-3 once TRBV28 CASSLFYQIGSSGNTIYF
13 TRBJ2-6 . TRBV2 CASRGSGANVLTF
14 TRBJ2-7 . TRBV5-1 CASSLRLGSYEQYF
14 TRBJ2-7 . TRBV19 CASSGDPRVYEQYF
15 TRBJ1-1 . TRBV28 CASSLQRQGGTEAFF
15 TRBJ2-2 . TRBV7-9 CASILTGTNTGELFF
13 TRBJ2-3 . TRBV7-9 CASSPVGTDTQYF
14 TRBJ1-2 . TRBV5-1 CASNRGEANYGYTF
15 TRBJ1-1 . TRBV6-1 CASSAVSSVDTEAFF
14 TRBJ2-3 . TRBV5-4 CASSPGWTGNTQYF
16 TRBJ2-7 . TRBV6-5 CASSYGSSGSSYEQYF
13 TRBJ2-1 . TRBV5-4 CATVAGVGNEQFF
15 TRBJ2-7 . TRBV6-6 CASSYAGRGQYEQYF
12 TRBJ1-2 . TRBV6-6 CASQGAGYGYTF
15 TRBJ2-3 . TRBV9 CASSVMGGPTDTQYF
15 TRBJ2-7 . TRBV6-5 CASRPGLAGSYEQYF
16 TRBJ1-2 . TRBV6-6 CASSYSGQGAQNGYTF
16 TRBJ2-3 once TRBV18 CASSPMDRGRTDTQYF
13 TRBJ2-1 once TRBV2 CASSRETQNEQFF
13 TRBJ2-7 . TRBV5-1 CASSPEGAHEQYF